This TCR beta chain originates from a study of blood T cell repertoires in COVID-19. Study summary: Acute and convalescent COVID-19 specimens originated in the United States, Italy and Spain.

In assigning cohorts, the study relied on participant-reported clinical history. Germline CDR1 and CDR2: MNHEY and SMNVEV (reference sequence). V dropped 3 bases and J dropped 2; count of bases not matched to a gene: 3. There are 16 residues in the CDR3. TCRdb's table, derived via immunoSEQ multiplex PCR, lists solely in-frame clones and lacks some. The sample lists a few hundred thousand clones, around 80% occurring once. The sequence was obtained from a man aged 30 to 45 with acute COVID-19. Material: PBMCs or T cells enriched from blood (not recorded which). V and J are TRBV27 and TRBJ2-3; TRBD2 agrees at 12 bases. The CDR3 bases are TGTGCCAGCAGTTTTCTAGCGGGAGGGATCACAGATACGCAGTATTTT. It yields the protein CASSFLAGGITDTQYF.